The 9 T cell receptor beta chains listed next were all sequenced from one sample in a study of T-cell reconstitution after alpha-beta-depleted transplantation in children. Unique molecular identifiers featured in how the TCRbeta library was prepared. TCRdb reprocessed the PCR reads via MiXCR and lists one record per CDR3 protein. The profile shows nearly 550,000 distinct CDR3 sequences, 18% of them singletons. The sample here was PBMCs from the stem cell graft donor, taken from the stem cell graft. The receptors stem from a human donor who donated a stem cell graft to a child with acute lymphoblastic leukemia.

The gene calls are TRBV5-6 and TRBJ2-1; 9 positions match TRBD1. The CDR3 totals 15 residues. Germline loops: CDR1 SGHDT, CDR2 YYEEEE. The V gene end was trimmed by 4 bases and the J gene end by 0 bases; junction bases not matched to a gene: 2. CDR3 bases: TGTGCCAGCAGCGAGACAGGGGGCTCCTACAATGAGCAGTTCTTC. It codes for CASSETGGSYNEQFF.

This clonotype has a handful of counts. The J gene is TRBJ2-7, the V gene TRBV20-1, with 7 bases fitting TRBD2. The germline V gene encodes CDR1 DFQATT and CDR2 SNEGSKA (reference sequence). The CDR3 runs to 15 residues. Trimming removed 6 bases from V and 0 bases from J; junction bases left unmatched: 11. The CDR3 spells CSAQRWLAVSYEQYF. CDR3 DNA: TGCAGTGCCCAGAGATGGCTAGCGGTCTCCTACGAGCAGTACTTC.

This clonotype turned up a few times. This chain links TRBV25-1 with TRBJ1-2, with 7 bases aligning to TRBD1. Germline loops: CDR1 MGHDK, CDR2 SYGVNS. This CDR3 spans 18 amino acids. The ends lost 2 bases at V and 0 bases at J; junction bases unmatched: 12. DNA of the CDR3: TGTGCCAGCAGTGAACCTTACGCACCTGGGACAGCTAACTATGGCTACACCTTC. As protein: CASSEPYAPGTANYGYTF.

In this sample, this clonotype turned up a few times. CDR3 nucleotides: TGTGCCAGCAGCAATGGATTAGCGGCGAGCTCCTACAATGAGCAGTTCTTC. Translating it yields CASSNGLAASSYNEQFF. This rearrangement joins TRBV7-9 to TRBJ2-1; the D gene is possibly TRBD2 (6 bases). The ends were cut back, 5 bases at V and 0 bases at J, with 17 bases in the middle. CDR1 and CDR2 (germline): SEHNR, FQNEAQ (reference sequence). There are 17 residues in the CDR3. The whole variable domain, remainder taken from reference TRBV7-9 and TRBJ2-1, is DTGVSQNPRHKITKRGQNVTFRCDPISEHNRLYWYRQTLGQGPEFLTYFQNEAQLEKSRLLSDRFSAERPKGSFSTLEIQRTEQGDSAMYLCASSNGLAASSYNEQFFGPGTRLTVL.

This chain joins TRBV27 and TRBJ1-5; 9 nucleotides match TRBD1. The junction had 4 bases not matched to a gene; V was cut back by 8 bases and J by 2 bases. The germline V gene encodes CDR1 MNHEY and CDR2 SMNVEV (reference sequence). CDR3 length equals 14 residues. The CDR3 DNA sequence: TGTGCCAGCGGGCACAGGGGGCGCAATCAGCCCCAGCATTTT. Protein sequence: CASGHRGRNQPQHF.

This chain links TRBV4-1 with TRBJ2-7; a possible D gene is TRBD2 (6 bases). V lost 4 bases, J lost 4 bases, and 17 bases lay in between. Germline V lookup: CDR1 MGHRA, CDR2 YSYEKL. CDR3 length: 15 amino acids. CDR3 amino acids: CASSPREPSGYEQYF. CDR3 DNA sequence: TGCGCCAGCAGCCCACGGGAGCCCTCCGGGTACGAGCAGTACTTC.

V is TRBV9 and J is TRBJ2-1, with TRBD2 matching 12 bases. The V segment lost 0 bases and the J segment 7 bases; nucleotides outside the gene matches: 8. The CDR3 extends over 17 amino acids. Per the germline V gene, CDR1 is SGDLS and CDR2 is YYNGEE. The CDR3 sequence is CASSVDLAGGPLNEQFF. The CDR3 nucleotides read TGTGCCAGCAGCGTAGATCTAGCGGGAGGGCCTCTGAATGAGCAGTTCTTC.

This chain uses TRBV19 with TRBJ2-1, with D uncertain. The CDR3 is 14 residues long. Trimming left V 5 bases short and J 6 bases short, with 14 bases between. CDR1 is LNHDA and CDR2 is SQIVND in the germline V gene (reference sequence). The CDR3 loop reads CASSPLTWSNEQFF. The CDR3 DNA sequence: TGTGCCAGTAGTCCCCTGACTTGGTCCAATGAGCAGTTCTTC.

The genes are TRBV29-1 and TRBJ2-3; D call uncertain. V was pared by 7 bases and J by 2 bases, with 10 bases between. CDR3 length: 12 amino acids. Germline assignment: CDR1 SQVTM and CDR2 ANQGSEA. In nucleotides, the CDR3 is TGCAGCGCGTCTAGGACCACAGATACGCAGTATTTT. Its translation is CSASRTTDTQYF.